The 17 T cell receptor beta chains below come from one sample, sequenced in a study of CD8 T cells in ankylosing spondylitis. TCRdb fed the 5' RACE reads into MiXCR, producing one record per CDR3 protein. The sample records 250,000 or so distinct CDR3 sequences, more than 15% being singletons. Sequencing was carried out using blood, either unsorted or a sorted T cell fraction (not recorded which). Receptors were obtained from a male donor with ankylosing spondylitis or in good health (not recorded which).

This clonotype was counted ten times or more. The chain employs TRBV4-3 and TRBJ2-1; D is possibly TRBD1 (6 bases). Germline assignment: CDR1 LGHNA and CDR2 YSLEER. V was pared by 0 bases and J by 6 bases, with 15 bases between. This CDR3 comprises 16 residues. DNA for the CDR3: TGCGCCAGCAGCCAAGATTTCGGACAGCCCGCCAATGAGCAGTTCTTC. Protein product: CASSQDFGQPANEQFF.

The chain employs TRBV29-1 and TRBJ2-5, with D perhaps matching TRBD1 (6 bases). V lost 8 bases, J lost 4 bases, and 26 bases lay in between. Germline assignment: CDR1 SQVTM and CDR2 ANQGSEA. The CDR3 extends over 16 amino acids. Written as DNA, the CDR3 is TGCAGCCCCCCGAAACTCGCGCAGGGGTGGCGAGAGACCCAGTACTTC. This codes for CSPPKLAQGWRETQYF.

This clonotype appeared a few times. The gene calls are TRBV5-1 and TRBJ2-2; TRBD2 is a possible D gene (6 bases). The CDR3 extends over 16 amino acids. V shed 4 bases and J shed 0 bases, with 13 bases lying between them. Germline CDR1 SGHRS, CDR2 YFSETQ. In DNA form, the CDR3 reads TGCGCCAGCAGCGGGGGTGCGGGAACGAACACCGGGGAGCTGTTTTTT. Translated, it gives CASSGGAGTNTGELFF.

V is TRBV28 and J is TRBJ1-5; D might be TRBD1 (5 bases). Trimming shortened V by 5 bases and J by 4 bases, and 18 bases separated the two germline ends. There are 16 residues in the CDR3. From germline, CDR1 is MDHEN and CDR2 SYDVKM. The CDR3 region has the DNA TGTGCCAGCAGTAGCTTGACAGAGGGCGGGAATCAGCCCCAGCATTTT. Its protein is CASSSLTEGGNQPQHF. Based on the CDR3 plus reference TRBV28 and TRBJ1-5, the full variable domain is DVKVTQSSRYLVKRTGEKVFLECVQDMDHENMFWYRQDPGLGLRLIYFSYDVKMKEKGDIPEGYSVSREKKERFSLILESASTNQTSMYLCASSSLTEGGNQPQHFGDGTRLSIL.

The chain has TRBV20-1 and TRBJ1-2; D is possibly TRBD1 (6 bases). The V end lost 1 base, the J end lost 5 bases, and 11 bases lay between the germline ends. The CDR3 contains 13 residues. Germline CDR1 is DFQATT and CDR2 is SNEGSKA (reference sequence). CDR3 region: CSARGAGEYGYTF. The CDR3 bases are TGCAGTGCTAGAGGGGCAGGGGAATATGGCTACACCTTC.

The rearrangement uses TRBV20-1 and TRBJ2-1; tentative D call: TRBD1 (6 bases). The V and J ends lost 6 bases and 8 bases respectively, with 14 bases between them. CDR1 and CDR2 from the germline V gene are DFQATT and SNEGSKA (reference sequence). This CDR3 is 12 amino acids long. The CDR3 is CSARGGSYEQFF. CDR3 coding DNA: TGCAGTGCCCGAGGGGGTAGCTATGAGCAGTTCTTC.

This chain connects TRBV6-1 to TRBJ2-1; 11 nucleotides match TRBD2. Germline values: CDR1 MNHNS, CDR2 SASEGT. The length of the CDR3 is 16 residues. J lost 2 bases, V lost 6 bases, and 6 bases had no gene match. In DNA, the CDR3 is TGTGCCAGCAGAACTAGCGGGAGCCCTGCCTACAATGAGCAGTTCTTC. This translates into CASRTSGSPAYNEQFF.

This clonotype was seen more than once but under ten times. The chain recombines TRBV27 with TRBJ2-1; 12 bases line up with TRBD1. The V and J ends lost 2 bases and 9 bases, in that order; junction bases with no gene match: 8. Germline loops: CDR1 MNHEY, CDR2 SMNVEV (reference sequence). This CDR3 region has 16 residues. The DNA of the CDR3 is TGTGCCAGCAGTTTAAGTCCGGGACAGGGGGCCGGTGAGCAGTTCTTC. Protein: CASSLSPGQGAGEQFF.

In this sample, this clonotype turned up many times. The V call is TRBV7-9, the J call TRBJ2-7, with 9 bases identical to TRBD1. CDR1 and CDR2 (germline): SEHNR, FQNEAQ (reference sequence). J lost 2 bases, V lost 4 bases, and 6 bases had no gene match. The CDR3 covers 15 residues. The CDR3 protein is CASSSGTGKTYEQYF. CDR3 nucleotide sequence: TGTGCCAGCAGCTCCGGGACAGGGAAAACCTACGAGCAGTACTTC.

V usage is TRBV7-2 and J usage is TRBJ2-1; D gene uncertain. The CDR3 totals 15 residues. Germline assignment: CDR1 SGHTA and CDR2 FQGNSA. V was shortened by 1 base and J by 3 bases, with 10 bases between the two germline ends. DNA for the CDR3: TGTGCCAGCAGCTTAGTTAGCCTCCTCTACAATGAGCAGTTCTTC. As protein: CASSLVSLLYNEQFF. Variable domain in full (rest from reference TRBV7-2 and TRBJ2-1): GAGVSQSPSNKVTEKGKDVELRCDPISGHTALYWYRQSLGQGLEFLIYFQGNSAPDKSGLPSDRFSAERTGGSVSTLTIQRTQQEDSAVYLCASSLVSLLYNEQFFGPGTRLTVL.

This clonotype was observed a handful of times. The rearrangement links TRBV7-2 to TRBJ2-7, with D perhaps assigned TRBD1 or TRBD2 (5 bases each). V lost 5 bases and J 2 bases, leaving 22 bases between the germline ends. This CDR3 is 17 amino acids long. Germline lookup yields CDR1 SGHTA and CDR2 FQGNSA. The CDR3 protein is CASSPALGQGETYEQYF. DNA for the CDR3: TGTGCCAGCAGCCCCGCCCTGGGGCAGGGAGAAACCTACGAGCAGTACTTC.

The chain couples TRBV7-6 to TRBJ2-7; D perhaps matches TRBD2 (5 bases). V was pared by 1 base and J by 5 bases, with 12 bases between. The germline V gene encodes CDR1 SGHVS and CDR2 FNYEAQ. This CDR3 is 14 amino acids long. The CDR3, as DNA: TGTGCCAGCAGCTTAGACGGAGGTGGGGACGAGCAGTACTTC. Its protein is CASSLDGGGDEQYF.

This clonotype has only a few counts. This chain uses TRBV7-9 with TRBJ2-7; 10 bases line up with TRBD1. The CDR3 runs 15 residues. V trimming: 5 bases; J trimming: 2 bases; junction bases outside the gene matches: 6. Germline values: CDR1 SEHNR, CDR2 FQNEAQ (reference sequence). Here the CDR3 DNA reads TGTGCCAGCAGCGCGCTGGGACAGGGGACCTACGAGCAGTACTTC. The encoded protein is CASSALGQGTYEQYF.

The V and J genes are TRBV5-1 and TRBJ2-1; 10 bases match TRBD1. The CDR3 runs 14 residues. The V gene's germline CDR1 is SGHRS and CDR2 YFSETQ. After removal of 7 bases from V and 8 bases from J, the junction contained 9 bases not matched to a gene. The CDR3 nucleotides are TGCGCCAGCGCACCGGGACAGGGGTTCTATGAGCAGTTCTTC. It codes for CASAPGQGFYEQFF.

DNA for the CDR3: TGCGCCAGCAGCCCCAGGCCCGGGACAGGGATCTATGAGCAGTTCTTC. Amino acid sequence: CASSPRPGTGIYEQFF. The rearrangement joins TRBV5-1 to TRBJ2-1, with 9 positions matching TRBD1. The V and J ends lost 4 bases and 8 bases, in that order; junction bases with no gene match: 13. Per the germline V gene, CDR1 is SGHRS and CDR2 is YFSETQ. CDR3 size: 16 residues.

In its sample, this clonotype was seen a few times. V usage is TRBV4-2 and J usage is TRBJ2-2; 9 bases match TRBD1. The J segment lost 4 bases and the V segment lost 0 bases, leaving 6 bases of the junction unmatched. The germline CDR1 and CDR2 sequences are LGHNA and YNFKEQ. The CDR3 is made up of 17 amino acids. CDR3 nucleotide sequence: TGTGCCAGCAGCCAAGAACCGGGACAGGGCATCACCGGGGAGCTGTTTTTT. Amino acids: CASSQEPGQGITGELFF.

The sample holds many counts of this clonotype. This rearrangement joins TRBV9 to TRBJ1-1; D is undetermined. The CDR3 covers 13 residues. V was clipped by 4 bases and J by 4 bases, with 11 bases between them. CDR1 is SGDLS, CDR2 YYNGEE, per germline. The CDR3 reads CASSLNSATEAFF. The DNA of the CDR3 is TGTGCCAGCAGCCTTAACAGTGCCACTGAAGCTTTCTTT.